This TCR beta chain was profiled in a study of CD4 T cells in relation to SARS-CoV-2 and coronaviruses. Study observations and caveats: Each donor contributed either pre-pandemic or post-infection samples, not both.

CDR1 is LNHDA, CDR2 SQIVND, per germline (reference sequence). This CDR3 comprises 18 residues. Trimming cost V 4 bases and J 0 bases, with 19 bases left between them. Note on this clone: What it binds is not known.

For around 11 days, around 100,000 sorted CD4+ cells grew with T cell-depleted PBMCs and CEF. Generated by immunoSEQ multiplex PCR, the TCRdb table keeps only in-frame clones and is missing some. The sample consists of tens of thousands of clones, approximately 86% of them appearing once. Material: naive CD4+ T cells from PBMCs, cultured in vitro. The subset: naive CD4+ T cells isolated by negative enrichment. This rearrangement joins TRBV19 to TRBJ1-5, with a tentative D call TRBD1 (6 bases). The receptor comes from an adult with COVID-19. The CDR3 nucleotides read TGTGCCAGTAGTACTTCTTCGGGACACATTTATAGCAATCAGCCCCAGCATTTT. Translated, it gives CASSTSSGHIYSNQPQHF.